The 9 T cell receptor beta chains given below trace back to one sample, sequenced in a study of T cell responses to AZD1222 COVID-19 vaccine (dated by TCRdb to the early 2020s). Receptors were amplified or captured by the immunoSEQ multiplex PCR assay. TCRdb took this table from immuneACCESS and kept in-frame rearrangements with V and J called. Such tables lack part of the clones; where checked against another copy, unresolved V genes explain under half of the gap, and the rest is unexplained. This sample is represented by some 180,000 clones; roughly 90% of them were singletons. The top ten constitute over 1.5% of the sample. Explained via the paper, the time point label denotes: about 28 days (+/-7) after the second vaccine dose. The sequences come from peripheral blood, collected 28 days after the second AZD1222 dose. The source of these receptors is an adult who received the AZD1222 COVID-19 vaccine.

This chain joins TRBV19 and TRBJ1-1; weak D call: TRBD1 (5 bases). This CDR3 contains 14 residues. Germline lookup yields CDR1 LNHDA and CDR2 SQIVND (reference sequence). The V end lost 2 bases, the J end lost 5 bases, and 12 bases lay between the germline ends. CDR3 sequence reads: CASSIRGGGTEAFF. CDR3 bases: TGTGCCAGTAGTATAAGGGGAGGAGGGACTGAAGCTTTCTTT.

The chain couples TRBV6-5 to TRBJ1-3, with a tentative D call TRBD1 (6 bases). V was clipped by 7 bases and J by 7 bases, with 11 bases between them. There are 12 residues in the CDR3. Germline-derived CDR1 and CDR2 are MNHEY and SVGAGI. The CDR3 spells CASMGAANTIYF. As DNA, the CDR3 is TGTGCCAGCATGGGGGCGGCGAACACCATATATTTT.

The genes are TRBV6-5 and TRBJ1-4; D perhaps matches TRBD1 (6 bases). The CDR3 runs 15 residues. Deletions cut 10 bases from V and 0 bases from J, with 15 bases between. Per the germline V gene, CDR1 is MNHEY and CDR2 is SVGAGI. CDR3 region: CATNPRGATNEKLFF. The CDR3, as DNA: TGTGCCACCAACCCTAGGGGGGCAACTAATGAAAAACTGTTTTTT.

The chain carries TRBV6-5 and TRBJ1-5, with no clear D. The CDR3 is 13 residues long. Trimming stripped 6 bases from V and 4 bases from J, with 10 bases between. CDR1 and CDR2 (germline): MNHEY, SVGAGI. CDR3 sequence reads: CASRANWNQPQHF. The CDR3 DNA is TGTGCCAGCAGGGCGAACTGGAATCAGCCCCAGCATTTT.

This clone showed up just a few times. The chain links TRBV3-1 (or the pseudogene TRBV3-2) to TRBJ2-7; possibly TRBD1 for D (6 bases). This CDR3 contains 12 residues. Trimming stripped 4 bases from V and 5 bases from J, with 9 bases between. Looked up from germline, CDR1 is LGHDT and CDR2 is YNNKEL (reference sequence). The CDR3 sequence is CASSLRQDEQYF. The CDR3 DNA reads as TGTGCCAGCAGCCTCCGACAGGACGAGCAGTACTTC.

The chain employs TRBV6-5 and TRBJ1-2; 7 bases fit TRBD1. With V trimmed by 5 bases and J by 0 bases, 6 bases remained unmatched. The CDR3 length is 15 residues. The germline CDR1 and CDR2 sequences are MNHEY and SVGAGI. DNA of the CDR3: TGTGCCAGCAGTACCCGACAGGGATCTAACTATGGCTACACCTTC. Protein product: CASSTRQGSNYGYTF.

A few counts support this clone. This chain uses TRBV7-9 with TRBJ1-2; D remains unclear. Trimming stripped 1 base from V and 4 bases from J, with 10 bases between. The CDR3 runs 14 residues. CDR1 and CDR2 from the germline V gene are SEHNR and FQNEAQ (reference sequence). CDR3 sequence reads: CASSLGRWGYGYTF. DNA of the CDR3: TGTGCCAGCAGCTTAGGAAGGTGGGGCTATGGCTACACCTTC.

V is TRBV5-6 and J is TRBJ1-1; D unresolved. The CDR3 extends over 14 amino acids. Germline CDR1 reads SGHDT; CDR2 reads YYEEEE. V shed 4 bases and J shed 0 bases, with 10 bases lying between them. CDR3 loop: CASSRGLLNTEAFF. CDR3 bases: TGTGCCAGCAGCCGCGGACTCTTGAACACTGAAGCTTTCTTT.

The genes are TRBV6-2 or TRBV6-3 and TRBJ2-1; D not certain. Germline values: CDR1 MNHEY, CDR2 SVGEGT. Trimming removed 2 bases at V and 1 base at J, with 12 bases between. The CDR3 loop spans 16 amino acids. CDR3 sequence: CASSYLPPRSYNEQFF. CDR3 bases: TGTGCCAGCAGTTACCTGCCTCCAAGGTCCTACAATGAGCAGTTCTTC.